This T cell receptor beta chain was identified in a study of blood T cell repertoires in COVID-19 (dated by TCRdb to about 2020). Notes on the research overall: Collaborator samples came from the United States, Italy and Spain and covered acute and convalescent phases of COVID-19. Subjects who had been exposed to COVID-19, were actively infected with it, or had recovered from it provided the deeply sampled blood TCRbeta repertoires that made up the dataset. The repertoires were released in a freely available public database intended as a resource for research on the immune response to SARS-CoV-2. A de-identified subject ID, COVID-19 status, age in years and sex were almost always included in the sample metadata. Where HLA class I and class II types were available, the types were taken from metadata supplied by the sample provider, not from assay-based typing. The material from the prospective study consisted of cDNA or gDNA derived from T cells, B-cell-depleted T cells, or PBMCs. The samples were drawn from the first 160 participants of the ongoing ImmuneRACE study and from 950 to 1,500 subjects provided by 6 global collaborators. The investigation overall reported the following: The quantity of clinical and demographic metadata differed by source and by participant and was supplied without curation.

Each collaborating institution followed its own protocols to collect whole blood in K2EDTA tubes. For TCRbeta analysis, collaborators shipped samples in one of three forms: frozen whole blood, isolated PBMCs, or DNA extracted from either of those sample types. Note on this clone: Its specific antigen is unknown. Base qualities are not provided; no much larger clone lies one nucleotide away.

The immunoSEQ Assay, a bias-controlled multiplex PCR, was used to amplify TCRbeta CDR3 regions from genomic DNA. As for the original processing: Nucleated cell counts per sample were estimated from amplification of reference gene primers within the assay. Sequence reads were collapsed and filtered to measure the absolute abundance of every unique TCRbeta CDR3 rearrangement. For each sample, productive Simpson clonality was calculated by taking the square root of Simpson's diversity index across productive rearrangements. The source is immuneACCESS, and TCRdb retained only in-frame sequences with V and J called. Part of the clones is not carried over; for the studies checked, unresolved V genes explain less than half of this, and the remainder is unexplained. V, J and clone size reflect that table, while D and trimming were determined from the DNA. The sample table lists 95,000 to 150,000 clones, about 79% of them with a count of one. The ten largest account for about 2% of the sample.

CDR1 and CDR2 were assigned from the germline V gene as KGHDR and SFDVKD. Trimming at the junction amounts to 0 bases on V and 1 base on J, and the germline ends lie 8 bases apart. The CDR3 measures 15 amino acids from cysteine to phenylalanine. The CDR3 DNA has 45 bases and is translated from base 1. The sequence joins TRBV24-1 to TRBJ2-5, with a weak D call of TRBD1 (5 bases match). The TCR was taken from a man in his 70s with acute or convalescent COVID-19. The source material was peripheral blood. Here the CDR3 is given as CATSDLTGFQETQYF. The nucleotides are TGTGCCACCAGTGATTTGACAGGTTTCCAAGAGACCCAGTACTTC.